The text below deals with one T cell receptor beta chain. This CDR3 is built from 19 residues. Per the germline V gene, CDR1 is DFQATT and CDR2 is SNEGSKA (reference sequence). The data originate from a study of blood T cells in healthy people across ages. Study in general: Researchers report that template switching captured about one barcoded beta molecule per two T cells.

The second PCR ran 7 to 11 cycles with a sample-barcoded 5' primer and J-beta primers. TCRdb re-called the 5' RACE reads with MiXCR, one entry per CDR3 protein. This table has roughly 1,000,000 distinct CDR3 sequences, 25% appearing once. This same sample was also taken into another study, of T cells of mothers and their children. From that second work: Unrelated pairs and related pairs have their TCR recombination output shaped similarly by thymic selection.

This receptor was obtained from a girl between 2 and 10 years old in good health. Material for sequencing was blood. The V call is TRBV20-1, the J call TRBJ2-5, with D perhaps matching TRBD1 (6 bases). The J call may be wrong; the DNA end is better matched by TRBJ2-1. As DNA, the CDR3 is TGCAGTGCTAGAGCCCAAATGACTTCTCCAGGGGAGCAAGACAATGAGCAGTTCTTC. Protein: CSARAQMTSPGEQDNEQFF.